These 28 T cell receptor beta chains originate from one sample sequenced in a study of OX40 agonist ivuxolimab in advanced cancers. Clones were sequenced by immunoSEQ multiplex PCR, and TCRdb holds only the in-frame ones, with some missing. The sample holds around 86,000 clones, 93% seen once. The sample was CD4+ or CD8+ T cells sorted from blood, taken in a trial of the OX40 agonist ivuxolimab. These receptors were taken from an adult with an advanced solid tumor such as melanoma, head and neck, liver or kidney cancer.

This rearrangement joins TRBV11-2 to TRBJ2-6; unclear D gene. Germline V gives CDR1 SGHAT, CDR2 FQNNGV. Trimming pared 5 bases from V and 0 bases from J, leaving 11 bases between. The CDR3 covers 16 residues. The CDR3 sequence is CASSPPPLSGANVLTF. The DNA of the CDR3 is TGTGCCAGCAGCCCACCGCCGCTCTCTGGGGCCAACGTCCTGACTTTC.

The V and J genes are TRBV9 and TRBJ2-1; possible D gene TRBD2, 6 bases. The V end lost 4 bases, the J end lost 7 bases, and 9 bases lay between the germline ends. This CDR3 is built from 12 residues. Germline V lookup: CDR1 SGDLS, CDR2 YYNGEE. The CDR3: CASSPSGNEQFF. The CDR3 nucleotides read TGTGCCAGCAGCCCCAGCGGGAATGAGCAGTTCTTC.

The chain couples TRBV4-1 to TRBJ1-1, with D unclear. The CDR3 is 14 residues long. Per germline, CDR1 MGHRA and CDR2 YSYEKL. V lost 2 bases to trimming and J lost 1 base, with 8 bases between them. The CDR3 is CASSQSSANTEAFF. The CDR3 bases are TGCGCCAGCAGCCAATCCTCCGCGAACACTGAAGCTTTCTTT.

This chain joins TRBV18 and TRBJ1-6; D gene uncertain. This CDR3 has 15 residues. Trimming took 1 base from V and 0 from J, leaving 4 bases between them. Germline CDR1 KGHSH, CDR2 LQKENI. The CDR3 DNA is TGTGCCAGCTCACCACAGGGCTCCTATAATTCACCCCTCCACTTT. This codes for CASSPQGSYNSPLHF.

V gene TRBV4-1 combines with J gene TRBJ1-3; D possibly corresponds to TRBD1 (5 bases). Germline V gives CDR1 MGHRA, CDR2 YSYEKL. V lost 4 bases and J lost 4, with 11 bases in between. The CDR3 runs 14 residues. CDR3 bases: TGCGCCAGCAGCCCCGGGACCTACGGAAACACCATATATTTT. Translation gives CASSPGTYGNTIYF.

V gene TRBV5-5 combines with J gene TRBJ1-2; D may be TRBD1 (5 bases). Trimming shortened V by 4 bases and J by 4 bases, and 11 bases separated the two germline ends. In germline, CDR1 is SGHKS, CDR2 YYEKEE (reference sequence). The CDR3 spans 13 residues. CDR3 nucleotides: TGTGCCAGCAGCAGGGACCGACCCTATGGCTACACCTTC. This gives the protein CASSRDRPYGYTF.

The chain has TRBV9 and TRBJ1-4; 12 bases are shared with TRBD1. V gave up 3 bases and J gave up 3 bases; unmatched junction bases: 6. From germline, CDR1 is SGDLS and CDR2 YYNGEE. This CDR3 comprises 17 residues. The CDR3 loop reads CASSAMGQGAPNEKLFF. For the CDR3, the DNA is TGTGCCAGCAGCGCGATGGGACAGGGGGCGCCTAATGAAAAACTGTTTTTT.

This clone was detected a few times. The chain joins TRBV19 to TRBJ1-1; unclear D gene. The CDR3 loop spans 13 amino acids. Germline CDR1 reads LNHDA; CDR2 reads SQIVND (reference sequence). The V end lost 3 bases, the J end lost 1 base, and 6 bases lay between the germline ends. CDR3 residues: CASSIYGNTEAFF. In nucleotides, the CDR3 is TGTGCCAGTAGTATTTACGGGAACACTGAAGCTTTCTTT.

The CDR3 is CASSFPPGATYEQYF. The DNA of the CDR3 is TGTGCCAGCAGCTTCCCACCTGGGGCTACCTACGAGCAGTACTTC. This rearrangement joins TRBV7-9 to TRBJ2-7; D may be TRBD1 (5 bases). Trimming cost V 3 bases and J 2 bases, with 14 bases left between them. The CDR3 loop spans 15 amino acids. CDR1 and CDR2 (germline): SEHNR, FQNEAQ (reference sequence).

The CDR3 nucleotides are TGTGCCAGCAGCTACAGGGACCCGGGTCAGCCCCAGCATTTT. Amino acids: CASSYRDPGQPQHF. The chain combines TRBV5-6 with TRBJ1-5, with a possible D match to TRBD1 (6 bases). Germline values: CDR1 SGHDT, CDR2 YYEEEE. The V and J ends lost 3 bases and 6 bases respectively, with 13 bases between them. The CDR3 sequence is 14 residues long.

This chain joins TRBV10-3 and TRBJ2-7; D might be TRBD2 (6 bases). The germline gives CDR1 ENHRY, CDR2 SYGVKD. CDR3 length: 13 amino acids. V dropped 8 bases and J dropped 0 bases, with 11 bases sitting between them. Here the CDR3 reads CAIAPGSSYEQYF. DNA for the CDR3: TGTGCCATCGCCCCCGGGAGCTCCTACGAGCAGTACTTC.

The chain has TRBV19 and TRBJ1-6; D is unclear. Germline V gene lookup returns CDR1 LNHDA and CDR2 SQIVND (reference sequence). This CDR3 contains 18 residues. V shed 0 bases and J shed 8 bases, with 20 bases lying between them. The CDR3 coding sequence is TGTGCCAGTAGTATAGATAATTTACTCCGGCGGTCGTATTCACCCCTCCACTTT. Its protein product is CASSIDNLLRRSYSPLHF.

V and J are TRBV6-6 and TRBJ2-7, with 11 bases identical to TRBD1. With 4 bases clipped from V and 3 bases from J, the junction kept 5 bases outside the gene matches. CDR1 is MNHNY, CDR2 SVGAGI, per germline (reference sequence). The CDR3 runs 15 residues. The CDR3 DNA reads TGTGCCAGCAGTTTCCGGACAGGGGGCTTCTACGAGCAGTACTTC. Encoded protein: CASSFRTGGFYEQYF.

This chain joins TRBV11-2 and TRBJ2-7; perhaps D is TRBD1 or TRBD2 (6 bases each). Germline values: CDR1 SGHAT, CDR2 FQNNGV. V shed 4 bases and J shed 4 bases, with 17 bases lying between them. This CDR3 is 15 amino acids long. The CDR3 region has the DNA TGTGCCAGCAGCTCCGGCGCGGGACACCGATACGAGCAGTACTTC. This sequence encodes CASSSGAGHRYEQYF.

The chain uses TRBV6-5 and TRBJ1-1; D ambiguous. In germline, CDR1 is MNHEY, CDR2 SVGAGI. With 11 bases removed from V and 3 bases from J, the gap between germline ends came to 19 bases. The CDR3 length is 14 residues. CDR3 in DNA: TGTGCCGCCACGGAATTAGGCTCTGACACTGAAGCTTTCTTT. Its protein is CAATELGSDTEAFF.

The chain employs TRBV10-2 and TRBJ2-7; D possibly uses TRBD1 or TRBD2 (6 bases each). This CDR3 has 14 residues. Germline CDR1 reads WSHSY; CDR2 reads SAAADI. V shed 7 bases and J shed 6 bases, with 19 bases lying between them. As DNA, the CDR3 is TGCGCCAGCAAGACGGCGGGGACATCTAGCGAGCAGTACTTC. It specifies CASKTAGTSSEQYF.

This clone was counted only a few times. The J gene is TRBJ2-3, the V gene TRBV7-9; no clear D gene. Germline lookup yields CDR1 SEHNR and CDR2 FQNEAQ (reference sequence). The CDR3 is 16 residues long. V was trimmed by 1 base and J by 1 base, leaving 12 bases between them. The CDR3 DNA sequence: TGTGCCAGCAGCTTAGGTCACGCAGTTCGCACAGATACGCAGTATTTT. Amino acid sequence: CASSLGHAVRTDTQYF. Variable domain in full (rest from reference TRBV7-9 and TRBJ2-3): DTGVSQNPRHKITKRGQNVTFRCDPISEHNRLYWYRQTLGQGPEFLTYFQNEAQLEKSRLLSDRFSAERPKGSFSTLEIQRTEQGDSAMYLCASSLGHAVRTDTQYFGPGTRLTVL.

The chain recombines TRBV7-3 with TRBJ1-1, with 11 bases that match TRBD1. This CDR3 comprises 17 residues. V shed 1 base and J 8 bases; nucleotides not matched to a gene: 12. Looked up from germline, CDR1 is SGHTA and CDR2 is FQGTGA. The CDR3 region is CASSLSWTGGDPLEAFF. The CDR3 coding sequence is TGTGCCAGCAGCTTAAGTTGGACAGGGGGCGATCCTCTCGAAGCTTTCTTT.

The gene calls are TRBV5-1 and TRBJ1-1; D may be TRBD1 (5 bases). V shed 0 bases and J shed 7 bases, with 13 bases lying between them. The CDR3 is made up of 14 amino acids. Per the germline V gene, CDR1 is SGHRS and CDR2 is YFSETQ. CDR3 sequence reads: CASSLEAGTSEAFF. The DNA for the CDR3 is TGCGCCAGCAGCTTGGAGGCAGGGACCAGTGAAGCTTTCTTT.

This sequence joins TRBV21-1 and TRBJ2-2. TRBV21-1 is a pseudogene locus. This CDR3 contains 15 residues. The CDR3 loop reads CARARGKSHTGELFF. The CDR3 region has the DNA TGTGCCAGGGCCCGGGGCAAATCTCACACCGGGGAGCTGTTTTTT.

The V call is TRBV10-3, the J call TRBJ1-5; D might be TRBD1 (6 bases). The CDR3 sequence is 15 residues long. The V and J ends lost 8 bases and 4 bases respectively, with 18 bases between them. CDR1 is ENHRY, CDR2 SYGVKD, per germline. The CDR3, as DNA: TGTGCCATCGGGGGGATCGGGGGGCCGAATCAGCCCCAGCATTTT. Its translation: CAIGGIGGPNQPQHF.

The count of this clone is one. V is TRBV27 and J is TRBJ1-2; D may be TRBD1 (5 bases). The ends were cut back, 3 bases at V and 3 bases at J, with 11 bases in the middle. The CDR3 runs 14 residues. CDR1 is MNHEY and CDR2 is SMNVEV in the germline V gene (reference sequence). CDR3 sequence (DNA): TGTGCCAGCAGTTTTTCCCAGGGCCACTATGGCTACACCTTC. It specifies CASSFSQGHYGYTF.

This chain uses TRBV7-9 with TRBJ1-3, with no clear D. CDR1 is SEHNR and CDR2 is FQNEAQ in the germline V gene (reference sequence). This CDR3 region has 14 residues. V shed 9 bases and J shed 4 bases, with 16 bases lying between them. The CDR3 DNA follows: TGTGCCAGTAGCCCCGGCCCTAAGGGAAACACCATATATTTT. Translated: CASSPGPKGNTIYF.

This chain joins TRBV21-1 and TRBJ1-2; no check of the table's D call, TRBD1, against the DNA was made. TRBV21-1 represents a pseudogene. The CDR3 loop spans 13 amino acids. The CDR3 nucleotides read TGTGCCAGCATCAGGGGACAGTCCTATGGCTACACCTTC. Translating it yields CASIRGQSYGYTF.

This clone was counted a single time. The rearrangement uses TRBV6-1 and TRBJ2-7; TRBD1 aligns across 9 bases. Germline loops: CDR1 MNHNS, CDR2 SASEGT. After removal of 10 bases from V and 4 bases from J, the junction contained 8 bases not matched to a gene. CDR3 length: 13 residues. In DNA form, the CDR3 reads TGTGCCACAAGAACACAGGGGGCTTACGAGCAGTACTTC. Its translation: CATRTQGAYEQYF.

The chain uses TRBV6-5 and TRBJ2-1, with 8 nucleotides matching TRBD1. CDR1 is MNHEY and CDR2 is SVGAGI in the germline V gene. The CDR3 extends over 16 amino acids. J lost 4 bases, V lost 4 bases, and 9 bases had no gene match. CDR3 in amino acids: CASSFDQGAAYNEQFF. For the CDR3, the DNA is TGTGCCAGCAGTTTCGATCAGGGGGCGGCATACAATGAGCAGTTCTTC.

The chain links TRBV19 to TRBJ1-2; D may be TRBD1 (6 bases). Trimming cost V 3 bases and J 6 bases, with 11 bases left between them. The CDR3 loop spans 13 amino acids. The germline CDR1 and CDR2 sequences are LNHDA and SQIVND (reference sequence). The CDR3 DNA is TGTGCCAGTAGTATTACGGGGGGCGATGGCTACACCTTC. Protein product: CASSITGGDGYTF.

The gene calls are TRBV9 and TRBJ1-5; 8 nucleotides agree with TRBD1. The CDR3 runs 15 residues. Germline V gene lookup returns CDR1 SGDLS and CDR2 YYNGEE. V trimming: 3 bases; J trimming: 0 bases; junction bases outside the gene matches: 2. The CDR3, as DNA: TGTGCCAGCAGCGCCACAGGGGGTAGCAATCAGCCCCAGCATTTT. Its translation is CASSATGGSNQPQHF.